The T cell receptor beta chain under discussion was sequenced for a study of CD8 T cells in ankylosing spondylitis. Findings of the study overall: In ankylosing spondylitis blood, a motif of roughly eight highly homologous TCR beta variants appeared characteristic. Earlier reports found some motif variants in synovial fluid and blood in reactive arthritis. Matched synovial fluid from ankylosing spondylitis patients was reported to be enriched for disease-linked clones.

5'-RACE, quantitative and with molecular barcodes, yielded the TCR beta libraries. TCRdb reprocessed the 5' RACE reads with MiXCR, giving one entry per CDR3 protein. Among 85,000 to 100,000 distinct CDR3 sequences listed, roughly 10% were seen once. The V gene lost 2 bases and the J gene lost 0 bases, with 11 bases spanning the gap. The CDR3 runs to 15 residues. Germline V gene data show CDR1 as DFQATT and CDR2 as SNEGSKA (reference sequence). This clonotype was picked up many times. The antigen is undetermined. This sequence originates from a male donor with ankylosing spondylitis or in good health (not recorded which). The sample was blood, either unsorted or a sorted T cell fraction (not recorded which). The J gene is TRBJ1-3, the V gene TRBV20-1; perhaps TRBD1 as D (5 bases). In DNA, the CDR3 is TGCAGTGCTAGAAAGGACAAACGCTCTGGAAACACCATATATTTT. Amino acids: CSARKDKRSGNTIYF.